This record covers a single TCR beta chain. These data belong to a study of preoperative IRX-2 immunotherapy in early breast cancer. Clones were read by immunoSEQ multiplex PCR, and TCRdb kept only the in-frame ones, dropping some. The sample contains about 19,000 clones, around four fifths of which appear only once. Trimming removed 6 bases from V and 5 bases from J; junction bases left unmatched: 3. Germline-derived CDR1 and CDR2 are SGDLS and YYNGEE. This CDR3 comprises 13 residues. Treatment described: preoperative locoregional IRX-2 cytokine immunotherapy. This phase Ib study tested locoregional IRX-2 cytokine immunotherapy given before surgery.

The gene calls are TRBV9 and TRBJ2-5; 11 positions agree with TRBD2. Sequenced here: lymph node tissue, sampled after IRX-2 immunotherapy. The sequence came from a human donor with breast cancer. CDR3 bases: TGTGCCAGCATCCGGACTAGCGGGGAGACCCAGTACTTC. Protein sequence: CASIRTSGETQYF.